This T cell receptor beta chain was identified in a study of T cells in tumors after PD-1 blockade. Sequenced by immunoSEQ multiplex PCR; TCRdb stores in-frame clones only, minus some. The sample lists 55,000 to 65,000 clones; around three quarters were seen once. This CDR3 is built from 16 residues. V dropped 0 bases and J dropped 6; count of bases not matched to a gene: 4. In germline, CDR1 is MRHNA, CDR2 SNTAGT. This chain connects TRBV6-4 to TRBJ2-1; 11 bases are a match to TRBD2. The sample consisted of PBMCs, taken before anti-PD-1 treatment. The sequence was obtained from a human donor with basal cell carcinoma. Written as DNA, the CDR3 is TGTGCCAGCAGTGACTCCCCTAGCGGGGGGTTCAATGAGCAGTTCTTC. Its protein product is CASSDSPSGGFNEQFF.